This TCR beta chain derives from a study of T-cell reconstitution after alpha-beta-depleted transplantation in children. Preparation of the TCRbeta library was carried out with unique molecular identifiers. In TCRdb, the PCR reads were re-called with MiXCR into one record per CDR3 protein. The profile shows over 200,000 distinct CDR3 sequences, approximately 8% of them singletons. Overall study findings and caveats: As was reported, about two months after transplant, alpha-beta T cells came from several hundred expanded graft clones. Fresh T-cell production supplied most of the T-cell counts and diversity seen one year after transplant.

V was pared by 1 base and J by 0 bases, with 7 bases between. Looked up from germline, CDR1 is SGHVS and CDR2 is FNYEAQ. CDR3 size: 15 residues. This clonotype has just a few counts. The antigen is undetermined. The sample consisted of PBMCs, mostly from graft donor cells, taken 360 days after TCRalphabeta/CD19-depleted stem cell transplant. The receptor's source is a male patient aged 2 to 9 who had a stem cell transplant for acute myeloid leukemia, so the T cells may come from the graft donor. The J gene is TRBJ1-5, the V gene TRBV7-6; the D gene is possibly TRBD1 (5 bases). For the CDR3, the DNA is TGTGCCAGCAGCTTAGGAGGACATAGCAATCAGCCCCAGCATTTT. The encoded protein is CASSLGGHSNQPQHF.